The present TCR beta chain was sequenced within a study of shared clonotypes between healthy human individuals. As concerns this clone: Its antigen remains unidentified.

Assay used: immunoSEQ multiplex PCR; TCRdb lists only in-frame clones, some missing. The sample carries about 2 million clones, 85% to 95% recorded once. CDR1 is SGHRS and CDR2 is YFSETQ in the germline V gene. The CDR3 consists of 13 residues. The V end lost 2 bases, the J end lost 2 bases, and 7 bases lay between the germline ends. Study findings and constraints: Some naive CD4 clonotypes, about 5%, turned up in common across several donors.

The genes are TRBV5-1 and TRBJ2-5; D unresolved. The clonotype comes from a man between 18 and 29 years old in good health. The sequencing input was naive CD4+ T cells sorted from blood. Subset specified: CD45RA+ positively selected. As DNA, the CDR3 is TGCGCCAGCAGCTTTAACGGTCAAGAGACCCAGTACTTC. Translated, it gives CASSFNGQETQYF.